The 12 T cell receptor beta chains below were found in one sample sequenced in a study of cytomegalovirus exposure and HLA in healthy donors. The primer mix had 60 Vbeta and 13 Jbeta primers. TCRdb keeps only in-frame clones here, not all; method: immunoSEQ multiplex PCR. This table has about 110,000 clones, around two thirds appearing once. Sequenced input: PBMCs. These receptors were collected from a man aged 25-45 years in good health and CMV-seropositive.

The chain recombines TRBV30 with TRBJ2-2, with 10 bases identical to TRBD2. Trimming removed 3 bases from V and 5 bases from J; junction bases left unmatched: 3. This CDR3 is built from 14 residues. The V gene's germline CDR1 is GTSNPN and CDR2 SVGIG (reference sequence). The CDR3 is CAWRGLAATGELFF. CDR3 bases: TGTGCCTGGAGAGGACTAGCGGCTACCGGGGAGCTGTTTTTT.

V and J are TRBV18 and TRBJ1-3; TRBD1 agrees at 10 bases. V lost 3 bases to trimming and J lost 4 bases; unmatched junction nucleotides: 6. Germline V gives CDR1 KGHSH, CDR2 LQKENI. The CDR3 runs to 16 residues. The CDR3 coding sequence is TGTGCCAGCTCACCGGGACAGGGGAAAGGAGGAAACACCATATATTTT. It codes for CASSPGQGKGGNTIYF. Complete variable domain (other parts from reference TRBV18 and TRBJ1-3): NAGVMQNPRHLVRRRGQEARLRCSPMKGHSHVYWYRQLPEEGLKFMVYLQKENIIDESGMPKERFSAEFPKEGPSILRIQQVVRGDSAAYFCASSPGQGKGGNTIYFGEGSWLTVV.

A note on this clone: Germline is not matched at one junction end, which may reflect a read error. The chain recombines TRBV2 with TRBJ2-3; weak D call: TRBD1 (6 bases). Germline V lookup: CDR1 SNHLY, CDR2 FYNNEI. The CDR3 sequence is 13 residues long. Here the CDR3 DNA reads TGTGCCAGCAGTGCCGAACGGACAGCTACGCAGTATTTT. Translated, it gives CASSAERTATQYF.

The V and J genes are TRBV25-1 and TRBJ1-5; a possible D gene is TRBD1 (6 bases). Looked up from germline, CDR1 is MGHDK and CDR2 is SYGVNS. V was cut by 3 bases and J by 4 bases, with 16 bases left in between. CDR3 length: 16 amino acids. The CDR3 is CASSDTGGWGNQPQHF. CDR3 nucleotide sequence: TGTGCCAGCAGTGACACTGGGGGCTGGGGAAATCAGCCCCAGCATTTT.

The rearrangement links TRBV18 to TRBJ1-1; 10 bases line up with TRBD1. The junction had 3 bases not matched to a gene; V was cut back by 3 bases and J by 5 bases. CDR1 is KGHSH and CDR2 is LQKENI in the germline V gene. This CDR3 spans 14 amino acids. CDR3 bases: TGTGCCAGCTCACCGGGACAGGGGTTAACTGAAGCTTTCTTT. Translation gives CASSPGQGLTEAFF.

CDR3 bases: TGTGCCAGTACCATAGAGGGACGGGGGGGTCAGCCCCAGCATTTT. Translating gives CASTIEGRGGQPQHF. The V call is TRBV19, the J call TRBJ1-5, with D possibly TRBD1 on 5 matching bases. V lost 7 bases and J lost 6, with 19 bases in between. From germline, CDR1 is LNHDA and CDR2 SQIVND (reference sequence). This CDR3 comprises 15 residues.

This clone was counted between two and nine times. The chain couples TRBV7-9 to TRBJ2-7; the match to TRBD1 covers 8 bases. The CDR3 spans 15 residues. The V and J ends lost 2 bases and 1 base, in that order; junction bases with no gene match: 4. Germline-derived CDR1 and CDR2 are SEHNR and FQNEAQ (reference sequence). CDR3 sequence: CASSLPDRVSYEQYF. The DNA of the CDR3 is TGTGCCAGCAGCTTACCGGACAGGGTTTCCTACGAGCAGTACTTC.

The chain has TRBV2 and TRBJ1-5; D might be TRBD1 (5 bases). Germline loops: CDR1 SNHLY, CDR2 FYNNEI. The length of the CDR3 is 14 residues. Trimming shortened V by 6 bases and J by 4 bases, and 13 bases separated the two germline ends. Here the CDR3 DNA reads TGTGCCAGCAGCGGATGGGGCGAAAATCAGCCCCAGCATTTT. It specifies CASSGWGENQPQHF.

The chain employs TRBV5-4 and TRBJ2-7, with 9 bases aligning to TRBD1. Trimming at V came to 4 bases and at J to 3 bases, leaving 8 bases not matched to a gene. The germline V gene encodes CDR1 SGHNT and CDR2 YYREEE (reference sequence). The CDR3 extends over 15 amino acids. The CDR3 DNA is TGTGCCAGCAGCGGTTCCGGGACAGGGCTCTACGAGCAGTACTTC. It encodes CASSGSGTGLYEQYF.

This clone was detected only a few times. The chain links TRBV5-6 to TRBJ2-7; 9 bases line up with TRBD1. Germline V gene data show CDR1 as SGHDT and CDR2 as YYEEEE. The CDR3 is 14 amino acids. Trimming removed 4 bases from V and 5 bases from J; junction bases left unmatched: 7. This chain's CDR3 is CASSTGTGNNEQYF. The CDR3 region has the DNA TGTGCCAGCAGCACGGGGACAGGGAATAACGAGCAGTACTTC.

The gene calls are TRBV7-8 and TRBJ2-2, with D possibly being TRBD2 (5 bases). The length of the CDR3 is 13 residues. V lost 0 bases, J lost 7 bases, and 6 bases lay in between. Germline CDR1 SGHVS, CDR2 FQNEAQ. As DNA, the CDR3 is TGTGCCAGCAGCTTAGCGGAGGACGGGGAGCTGTTTTTT. This codes for CASSLAEDGELFF.

The chain carries TRBV5-1 and TRBJ1-6; 9 nucleotides align to TRBD1. This CDR3 is built from 14 residues. Germline V gene sequence: CDR1 SGHRS, CDR2 YFSETQ. With V trimmed by 2 bases and J by 9 bases, 3 bases remained unmatched. CDR3 protein: CASSFGQGSSPLHF. Here the CDR3 DNA reads TGCGCCAGCAGCTTCGGACAGGGGAGTTCACCCCTCCACTTT. Full variable domain (outside the CDR3, taken from reference TRBV5-1 and TRBJ1-6): KAGVTQTPRYLIKTRGQQVTLSCSPISGHRSVSWYQQTPGQGLQFLFEYFSETQRNKGNFPGRFSGRQFSNSRSEMNVSTLELGDSALYLCASSFGQGSSPLHFGNGTRLTVT.